This entry features one TCR beta chain sequence. Clones were sequenced by immunoSEQ multiplex PCR, and TCRdb holds only the in-frame ones, with some missing. The sample carries over 150,000 clones, 90% to 95% recorded once. The CDR3 totals 15 residues. V trimming: 4 bases; J trimming: 5 bases; junction bases outside the gene matches: 7. Per the germline V gene, CDR1 is SGHRS and CDR2 is YFSETQ. The sample belongs to a study of control samples from healthy donors and cancer patients. J is TRBJ2-1 and V is TRBV5-1; TRBD2 matches 9 bases. Material for sequencing was blood. This clonotype originated in a man younger than 35 in good health. The CDR3 DNA sequence: TGCGCCAGCAGCCCGAGCGGGGGGCTGAACAATGAGCAGTTCTTC. It codes for CASSPSGGLNNEQFF. Full variable domain (missing parts from reference TRBV5-1 and TRBJ2-1): KAGVTQTPRYLIKTRGQQVTLSCSPISGHRSVSWYQQTPGQGLQFLFEYFSETQRNKGNFPGRFSGRQFSNSRSEMNVSTLELGDSALYLCASSPSGGLNNEQFFGPGTRLTVL.